This T cell receptor (beta chain) is from a study of cytomegalovirus exposure and HLA in healthy donors. Vbeta (60) and Jbeta (13) primers were used in the PCR. Produced via immunoSEQ multiplex PCR; TCRdb's table is partial and in-frame only. The sample includes about 120,000 clones, around 80% seen only once; the top ten take less than 3%. Findings of the study overall: Rarity held for most TCR sequences, but there were some public TCRs that occurred in many donors. TCR beta V segments were, for the most part, productive about 87% or about 30% of the time in an earlier analysis. Later analysis reportedly placed an Asian-associated ancestry cluster below the approximately 700-donor mean in N-insertions.

With 2 bases removed from V and 6 bases from J, the gap between germline ends came to 11 bases. The germline V gene has CDR1 SGDLS and CDR2 YYNGEE. This CDR3 has 13 amino acids. Points on this clone: Its antigen is not known.

The receptor was derived from a woman aged 40 to 50 in good health and CMV-seropositive. The chain is built from TRBV9 and TRBJ1-1; D not certain. The sequencing sample was made of PBMCs. Here the CDR3 DNA reads TGTGCCAGCAGCGTCTCGCCAGAGGCTGAAGCTTTCTTT. This sequence encodes CASSVSPEAEAFF.